This record covers a single T cell receptor (beta chain). Combining a sample-barcoded 5' primer with a J-beta primer mix, a second PCR ran for roughly 6 to 11 cycles. A template-switch adaptor with 12 random nucleotides tagged each cDNA molecule. MiXCR was run by TCRdb on the 5' RACE reads, yielding one entry per CDR3 protein. The sample consists of 1,500,000 or so distinct CDR3 sequences, approximately 42% of them appearing once. Researchers collected roughly 10 milliliters of peripheral blood from every single donor. Each sample used at least 6 million PBMCs. Total RNA amounts of at least 5.5 micrograms were extracted per sample. CDR3 length: 14 residues. The V and J ends lost 6 bases and 2 bases respectively, with 10 bases between them. Germline lookup yields CDR1 KGHDR and CDR2 SFDVKD. The sample originates from a study of blood T cells in healthy people across ages.

This TCR was recovered from a woman aged 18-30 years in good health. Specimen: blood. The chain combines TRBV24-1 with TRBJ2-1, with D perhaps matching TRBD2 (6 bases). The CDR3 DNA is TGTGCCACCAGTCTCGGAGGGGCCTACAATGAGCAGTTCTTC. Translated: CATSLGGAYNEQFF.